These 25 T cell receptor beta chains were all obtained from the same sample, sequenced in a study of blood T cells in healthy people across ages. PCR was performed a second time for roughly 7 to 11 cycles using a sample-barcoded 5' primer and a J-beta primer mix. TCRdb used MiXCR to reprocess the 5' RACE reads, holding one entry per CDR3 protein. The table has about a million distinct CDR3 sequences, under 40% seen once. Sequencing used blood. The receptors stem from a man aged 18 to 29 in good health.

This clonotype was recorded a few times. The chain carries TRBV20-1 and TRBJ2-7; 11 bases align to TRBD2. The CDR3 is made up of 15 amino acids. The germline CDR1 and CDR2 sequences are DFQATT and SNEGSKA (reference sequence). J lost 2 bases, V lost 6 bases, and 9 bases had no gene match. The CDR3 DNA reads TGCAGTGCCGTGGGACTAGCGGAAACCCCCTACGAGCAGTACTTC. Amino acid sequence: CSAVGLAETPYEQYF.

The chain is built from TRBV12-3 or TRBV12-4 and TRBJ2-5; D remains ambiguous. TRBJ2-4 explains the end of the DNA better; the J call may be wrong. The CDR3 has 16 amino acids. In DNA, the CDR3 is TGTGCCAGCAGTTTATCTGGCAGTTTAGCCAAAAACATTCAGTACTTC. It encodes CASSLSGSLAKNIQYF.

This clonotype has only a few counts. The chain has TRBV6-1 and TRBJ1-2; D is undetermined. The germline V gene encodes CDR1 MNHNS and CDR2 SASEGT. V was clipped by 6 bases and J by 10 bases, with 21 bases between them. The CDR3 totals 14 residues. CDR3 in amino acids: CASSALSRGGDYTF. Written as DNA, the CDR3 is TGTGCCAGCAGCGCTTTGAGTCGAGGAGGAGACTACACCTTC.

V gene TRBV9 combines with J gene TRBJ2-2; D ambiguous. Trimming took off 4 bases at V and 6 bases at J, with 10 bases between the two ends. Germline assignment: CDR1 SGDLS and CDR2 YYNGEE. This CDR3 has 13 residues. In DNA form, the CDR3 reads TGTGCCAGCAGCCCTGAGTTGTCCGGGGAGCTGTTTTTT. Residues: CASSPELSGELFF.

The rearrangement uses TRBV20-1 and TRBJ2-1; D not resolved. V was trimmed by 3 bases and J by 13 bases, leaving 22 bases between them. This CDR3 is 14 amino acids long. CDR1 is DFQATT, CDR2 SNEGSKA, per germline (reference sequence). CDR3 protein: CSASRGPRPARQFF. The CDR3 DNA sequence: TGCAGTGCTAGTCGCGGTCCGCGGCCCGCTAGACAGTTCTTC.

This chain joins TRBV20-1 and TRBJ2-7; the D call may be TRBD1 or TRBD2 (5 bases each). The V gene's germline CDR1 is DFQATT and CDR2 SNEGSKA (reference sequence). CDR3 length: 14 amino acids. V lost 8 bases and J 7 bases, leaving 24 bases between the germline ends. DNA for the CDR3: TGCAGTAGCCCAGGGACGGGGACCTTCAATGAGCAGTACTTC. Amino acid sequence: CSSPGTGTFNEQYF.

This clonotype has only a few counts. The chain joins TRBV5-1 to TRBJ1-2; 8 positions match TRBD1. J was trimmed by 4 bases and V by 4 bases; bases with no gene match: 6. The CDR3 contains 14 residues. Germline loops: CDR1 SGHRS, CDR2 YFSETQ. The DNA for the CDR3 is TGCGCCAGCAGCGCCCGACAGGGGCCCTATGGCTACACCTTC. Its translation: CASSARQGPYGYTF.

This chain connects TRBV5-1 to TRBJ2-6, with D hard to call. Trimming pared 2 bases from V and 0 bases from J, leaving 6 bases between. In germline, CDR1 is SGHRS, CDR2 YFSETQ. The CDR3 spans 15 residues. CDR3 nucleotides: TGCGCCAGCAGCTTACCCCGCTCTGGGGCCAACGTCCTGACTTTC. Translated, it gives CASSLPRSGANVLTF.

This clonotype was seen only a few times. The CDR3 nucleotides are TGTGCCAGCAGTTACGTCGCCAGGGAGGATGAAAAACTGTTTTTT. Translating gives CASSYVAREDEKLFF. J is TRBJ1-4 and V is TRBV6-5; D perhaps matches TRBD1 (5 bases). CDR1 is MNHEY, CDR2 SVGAGI, per germline. This CDR3 contains 15 residues. The germline V and J ends were trimmed by 2 bases and 6 bases, with 13 bases remaining between them.

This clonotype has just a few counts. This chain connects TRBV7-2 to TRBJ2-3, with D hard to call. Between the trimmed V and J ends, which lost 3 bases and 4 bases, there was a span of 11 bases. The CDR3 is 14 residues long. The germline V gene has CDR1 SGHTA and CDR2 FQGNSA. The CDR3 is CASSLDAVADTQYF. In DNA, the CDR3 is TGTGCCAGCAGCTTGGATGCGGTAGCAGATACGCAGTATTTT. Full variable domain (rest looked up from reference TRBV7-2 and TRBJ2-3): GAGVSQSPSNKVTEKGKDVELRCDPISGHTALYWYRQSLGQGLEFLIYFQGNSAPDKSGLPSDRFSAERTGGSVSTLTIQRTQQEDSAVYLCASSLDAVADTQYFGPGTRLTVL.

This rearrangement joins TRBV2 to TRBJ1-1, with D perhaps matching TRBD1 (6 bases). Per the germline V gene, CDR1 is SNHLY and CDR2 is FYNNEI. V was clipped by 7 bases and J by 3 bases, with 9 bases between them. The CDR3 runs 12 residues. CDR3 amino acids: CASTRQDTEAFF. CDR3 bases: TGTGCCAGCACTCGACAGGACACTGAAGCTTTCTTT.

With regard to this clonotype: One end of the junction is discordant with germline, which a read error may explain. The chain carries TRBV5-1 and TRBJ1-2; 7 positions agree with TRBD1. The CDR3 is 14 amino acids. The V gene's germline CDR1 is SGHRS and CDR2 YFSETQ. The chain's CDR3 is CASRAGTENYDYTF. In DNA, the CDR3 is TGCGCCAGCAGAGCCGGGACAGAAAACTATGACTACACCTTC.

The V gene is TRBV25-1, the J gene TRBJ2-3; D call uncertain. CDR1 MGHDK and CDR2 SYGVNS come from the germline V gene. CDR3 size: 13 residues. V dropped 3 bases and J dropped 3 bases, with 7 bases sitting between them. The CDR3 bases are TGTGCCAGCAGTGATGGCAGGACAGATACGCAGTATTTT. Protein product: CASSDGRTDTQYF. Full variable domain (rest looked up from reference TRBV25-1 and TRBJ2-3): EADIYQTPRYLVIGTGKKITLECSQTMGHDKMYWYQQDPGMELHLIHYSYGVNSTEKGDLSSESTVSRIRTEHFPLTLESARPSHTSQYLCASSDGRTDTQYFGPGTRLTVL.

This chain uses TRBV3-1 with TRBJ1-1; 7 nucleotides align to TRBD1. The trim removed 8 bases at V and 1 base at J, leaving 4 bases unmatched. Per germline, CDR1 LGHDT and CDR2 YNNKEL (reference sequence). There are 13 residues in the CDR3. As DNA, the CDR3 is TGTGCCAGCCAGGGGGAGCCGAACACTGAAGCTTTCTTT. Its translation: CASQGEPNTEAFF.

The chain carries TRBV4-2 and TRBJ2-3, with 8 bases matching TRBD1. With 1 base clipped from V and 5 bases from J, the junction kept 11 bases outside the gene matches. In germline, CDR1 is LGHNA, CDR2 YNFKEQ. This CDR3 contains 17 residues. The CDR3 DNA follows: TGTGCCAGCAGCCAAGTCACACTAGCAGGGGGCGTAGATACGCAGTATTTT. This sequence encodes CASSQVTLAGGVDTQYF.

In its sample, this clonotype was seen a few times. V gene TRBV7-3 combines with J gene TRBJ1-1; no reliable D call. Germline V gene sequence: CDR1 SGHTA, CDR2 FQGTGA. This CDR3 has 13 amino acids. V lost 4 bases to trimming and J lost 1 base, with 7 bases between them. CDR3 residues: CASSSIKNTEAFF. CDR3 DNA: TGTGCCAGCAGCTCTATTAAGAACACTGAAGCTTTCTTT.

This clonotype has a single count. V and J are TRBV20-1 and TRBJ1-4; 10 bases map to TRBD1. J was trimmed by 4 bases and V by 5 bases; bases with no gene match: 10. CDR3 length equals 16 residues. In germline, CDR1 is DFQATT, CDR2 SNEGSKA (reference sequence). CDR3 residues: CSAPDRGKQFNEKLFF. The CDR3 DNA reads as TGCAGTGCTCCGGACAGGGGGAAACAGTTTAATGAAAAACTGTTTTTT.

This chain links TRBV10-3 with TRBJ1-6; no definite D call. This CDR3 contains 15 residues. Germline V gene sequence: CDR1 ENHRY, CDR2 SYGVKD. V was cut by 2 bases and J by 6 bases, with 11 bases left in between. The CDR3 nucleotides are TGTGCCATCAGTGAGACCGGGCCTACTAATTCACCCCTCCACTTT. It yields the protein CAISETGPTNSPLHF.

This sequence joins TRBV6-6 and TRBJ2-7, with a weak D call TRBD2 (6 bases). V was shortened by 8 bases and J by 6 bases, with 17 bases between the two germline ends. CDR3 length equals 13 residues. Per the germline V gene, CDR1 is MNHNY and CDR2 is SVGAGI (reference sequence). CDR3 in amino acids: CASSPREEGEQYF. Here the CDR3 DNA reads TGTGCCAGCTCACCCAGGGAGGAAGGCGAGCAGTACTTC.

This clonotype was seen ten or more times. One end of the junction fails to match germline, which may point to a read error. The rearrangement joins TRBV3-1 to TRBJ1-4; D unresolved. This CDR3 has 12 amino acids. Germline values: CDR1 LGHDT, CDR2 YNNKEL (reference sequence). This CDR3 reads CASSQAGEKLFF. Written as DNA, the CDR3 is TGCGCCAGCAGCCAAGCGGGAGAAAAACTGTTTTTT. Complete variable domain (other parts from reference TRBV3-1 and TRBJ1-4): DTAVSQTPKYLVTQMGNDKSIKCEQNLGHDTMYWYKQDSKKFLKIMFSYNNKELIINETVPNRFSPKSPDKAHLNLHINSLELGDSAVYFCASSQAGEKLFFGSGTQLSVL.

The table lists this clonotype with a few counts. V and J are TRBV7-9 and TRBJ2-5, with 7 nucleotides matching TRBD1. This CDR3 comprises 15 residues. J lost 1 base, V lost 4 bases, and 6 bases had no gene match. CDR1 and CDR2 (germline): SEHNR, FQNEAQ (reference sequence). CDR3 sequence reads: CASSWMRQGQETQYF. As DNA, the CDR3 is TGTGCCAGCAGCTGGATGCGACAGGGCCAAGAGACCCAGTACTTC.

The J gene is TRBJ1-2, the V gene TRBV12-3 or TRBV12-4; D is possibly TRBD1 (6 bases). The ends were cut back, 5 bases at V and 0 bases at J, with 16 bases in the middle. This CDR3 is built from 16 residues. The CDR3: CASSRTGKGTNYGYTF. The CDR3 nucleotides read TGTGCCAGCAGTAGAACAGGGAAGGGGACTAACTATGGCTACACCTTC.

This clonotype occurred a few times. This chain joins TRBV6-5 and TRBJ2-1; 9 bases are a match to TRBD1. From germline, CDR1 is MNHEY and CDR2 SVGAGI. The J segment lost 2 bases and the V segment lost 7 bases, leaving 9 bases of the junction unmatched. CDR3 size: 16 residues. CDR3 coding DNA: TGTGCCAGCACCCCCGGCGGGACAGGGACCTACAATGAGCAGTTCTTC. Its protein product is CASTPGGTGTYNEQFF.

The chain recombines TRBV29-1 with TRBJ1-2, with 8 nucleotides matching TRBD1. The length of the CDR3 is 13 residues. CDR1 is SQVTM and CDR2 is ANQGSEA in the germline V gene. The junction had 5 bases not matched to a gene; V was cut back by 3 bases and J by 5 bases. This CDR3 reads CSVDPQGAYGYTF. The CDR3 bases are TGCAGCGTTGATCCCCAGGGGGCGTATGGCTACACCTTC.

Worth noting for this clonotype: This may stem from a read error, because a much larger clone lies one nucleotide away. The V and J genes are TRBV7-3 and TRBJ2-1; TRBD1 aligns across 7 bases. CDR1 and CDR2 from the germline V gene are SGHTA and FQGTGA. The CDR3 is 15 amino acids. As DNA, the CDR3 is TGTGCCAGCAGCTTAAACAGGGGTTTTTACAATGGGCAGTTCTTC. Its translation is CASSLNRGFYNGQFF.